These 22 T cell receptor beta chains came from one sample sequenced in a study of blood T cell repertoires in COVID-19. Profiling relied on immunoSEQ multiplex PCR, and the TCRdb table lists in-frame clones only, not all of them. Of more than 85,000 clones detected, around nine tenths appear once; the ten largest clones hold 4.5% to 6%. The sample taken for sequencing was peripheral blood. The receptors derive from an older man with acute or convalescent COVID-19.

The chain employs TRBV21-1 and TRBJ1-6; the table's D call TRBD1 went unverified against the DNA. TRBV21-1 is flagged as a pseudogene. There are 16 residues in the CDR3. CDR3 amino acids: CASSKQGARQNSPLHF. The CDR3 coding sequence is TGTGCCAGCAGCAAACAGGGGGCGCGACAAAATTCACCCCTCCACTTT.

This chain links TRBV28 with TRBJ1-6, with D possibly matching TRBD1 (6 bases). This CDR3 region has 13 residues. Per the germline V gene, CDR1 is MDHEN and CDR2 is SYDVKM. V lost 10 bases and J 5 bases, leaving 12 bases between the germline ends. The CDR3 spells CAIRDTNNSPLHF. For the CDR3, the DNA is TGTGCCATCCGGGACACCAATAATTCACCCCTCCACTTT. Using reference TRBV28 and TRBJ1-6 for the parts outside the CDR3, the full variable domain is DVKVTQSSRYLVKRTGEKVFLECVQDMDHENMFWYRQDPGLGLRLIYFSYDVKMKEKGDIPEGYSVSREKKERFSLILESASTNQTSMYLCAIRDTNNSPLHFGNGTRLTVT.

This rearrangement joins TRBV15 to TRBJ1-5, with a tentative D call TRBD1 (6 bases). Germline values: CDR1 LNHNV, CDR2 YYDKDF (reference sequence). The CDR3 contains 18 residues. The V gene lost 5 bases and the J gene lost 1 base, with 21 bases spanning the gap. The CDR3 sequence is CATSAGQGRGGSNQPQHF. The CDR3 DNA follows: TGTGCCACCAGCGCCGGGCAGGGGAGGGGCGGGAGCAATCAGCCCCAGCATTTT.

CDR3 sequence: CASSSPRDRGNQPQHF. For the CDR3, the DNA is TGCGCCAGCAGCTCACCCCGGGACAGGGGCAATCAGCCCCAGCATTTT. This chain links TRBV4-3 with TRBJ1-5, with 9 bases matching TRBD1. Looked up from germline, CDR1 is LGHNA and CDR2 is YSLEER. V lost 5 bases and J lost 2; bases outside the gene matches: 7. CDR3 length equals 16 residues.

The rearrangement uses TRBV7-9 and TRBJ2-1; 7 nucleotides match TRBD2. V lost 1 base, J lost 6 bases, and 9 bases stayed unmatched. Germline loops: CDR1 SEHNR, CDR2 FQNEAQ (reference sequence). The CDR3 is made up of 16 amino acids. The CDR3 reads CASSLVAGDAGNEQFF. CDR3 bases: TGTGCCAGCAGCTTAGTCGCGGGAGACGCCGGCAATGAGCAGTTCTTC.

The table lists this clone with a count of one. Germline is not matched at one junction end, which may reflect a read error. The chain uses TRBV7-9 and TRBJ2-3, with 13 bases aligning to TRBD2. Per the germline V gene, CDR1 is SEHNR and CDR2 is FQNEAQ (reference sequence). The CDR3 is made up of 15 amino acids. This CDR3 is CASILGLAGADTQYF. DNA for the CDR3: TGTGCCAGCATCTTAGGACTAGCGGGGGCAGATACGCAGTATTTT.

The chain couples TRBV5-1 to TRBJ1-2; 8 bases are shared with TRBD1. V shed 4 bases and J 5 bases; nucleotides not matched to a gene: 4. CDR1 and CDR2 from the germline V gene are SGHRS and YFSETQ. The CDR3 length is 13 residues. CDR3 DNA: TGCGCCAGCAGCCAGACAGGGGTTTATGGCTACACCTTC. It encodes CASSQTGVYGYTF.

This chain joins TRBV7-2 and TRBJ1-4, with D perhaps matching TRBD1 (5 bases). This CDR3 has 14 residues. The germline V and J ends were trimmed by 1 base and 8 bases, with 11 bases remaining between them. Looked up from germline, CDR1 is SGHTA and CDR2 is FQGNSA. The CDR3 sequence is CASSLDQGPEKLFF. Here the CDR3 DNA reads TGTGCCAGCAGCTTAGACCAGGGTCCCGAAAAACTGTTTTTT. The variable domain in full, with the rest retrieved from reference TRBV7-2 and TRBJ1-4, is GAGVSQSPSNKVTEKGKDVELRCDPISGHTALYWYRQSLGQGLEFLIYFQGNSAPDKSGLPSDRFSAERTGGSVSTLTIQRTQQEDSAVYLCASSLDQGPEKLFFGSGTQLSVL.

This clone was seen only once. In nucleotides, the CDR3 is TGTGCCAGCTCACCTACAGGCGCGAGCTCTGGAAACACCATATATTTT. Residues: CASSPTGASSGNTIYF. This chain joins TRBV18 and TRBJ1-3, with D tentatively TRBD1 (5 bases). The CDR3 length is 16 residues. V dropped 3 bases and J dropped 0 bases, with 12 bases sitting between them. Germline V gene lookup returns CDR1 KGHSH and CDR2 LQKENI.

The rearrangement joins TRBV2 to TRBJ2-2; the match to TRBD1 covers 8 bases. The germline V gene encodes CDR1 SNHLY and CDR2 FYNNEI. V was clipped by 6 bases and J by 1 base; unmatched bases: 4. The CDR3 loop spans 15 amino acids. Here the CDR3 DNA reads TGTGCCAGCAGCAGGGACAGGTTGAACACCGGGGAGCTGTTTTTT. This codes for CASSRDRLNTGELFF.

CDR3 in amino acids: CAISDIQETQYF. In nucleotides, the CDR3 is TGTGCCATCAGTGACATCCAAGAGACCCAGTACTTC. The chain combines TRBV10-3 with TRBJ2-5, with D unclear. CDR3 size: 12 residues. Germline values: CDR1 ENHRY, CDR2 SYGVKD. Trimming took off 3 bases at V and 1 base at J, with 3 bases between the two ends.

The V call is TRBV3-1 (or the pseudogene TRBV3-2), the J call TRBJ2-2; TRBD2 is a possible D gene (6 bases). The germline V gene has CDR1 LGHDT and CDR2 YNNKEL (reference sequence). The CDR3 contains 18 residues. With 2 bases removed from V and 0 bases from J, the gap between germline ends came to 16 bases. DNA for the CDR3: TGTGCCAGCAGCCAAAATCCCAGGACTACGACGAACACCGGGGAGCTGTTTTTT. The encoded protein is CASSQNPRTTTNTGELFF.

The chain links TRBV9 to TRBJ2-1; 7 bases match TRBD1. The germline CDR1 and CDR2 sequences are SGDLS and YYNGEE. V shed 0 bases and J 7 bases; nucleotides not matched to a gene: 4. The CDR3 has 14 residues. The chain's CDR3 is CASSVVETGNEQFF. The CDR3 DNA reads TGTGCCAGCAGCGTAGTCGAGACAGGGAATGAGCAGTTCTTC.

The sample holds a few counts of this clone. The V gene is TRBV6-5, the J gene TRBJ1-1; D is possibly TRBD1 (6 bases). CDR1 and CDR2 from the germline V gene are MNHEY and SVGAGI. The CDR3 length is 15 residues. Trimming shortened V by 0 bases and J by 3 bases, and 11 bases separated the two germline ends. The DNA for the CDR3 is TGTGCCAGCAGTTACTCGGTCAGGGGAGACACTGAAGCTTTCTTT. It yields the protein CASSYSVRGDTEAFF.

The gene calls are TRBV12-5 and TRBJ1-6, with 7 bases fitting TRBD1. The CDR3 runs to 15 residues. After removal of 7 bases from V and 9 bases from J, the junction contained 12 bases not matched to a gene. Germline V gives CDR1 LGHNT, CDR2 FRNRAP. The CDR3: CASALYRGIRSPLHF. CDR3 coding DNA: TGTGCTAGTGCCCTGTACAGGGGAATTCGTTCACCCCTCCACTTT. Together with reference TRBV12-5 and TRBJ1-6, the CDR3 gives the full variable domain: DARVTQTPRHKVTEMGQEVTMRCQPILGHNTVFWYRQTMMQGLELLAYFRNRAPLDDSGMPKDRFSAEMPDATLATLKIQPSEPRDSAVYFCASALYRGIRSPLHFGNGTRLTVT.

V usage is TRBV10-3 and J usage is TRBJ2-3; D perhaps matches TRBD2 (5 bases). The CDR3 has 14 residues. Germline-derived CDR1 and CDR2 are ENHRY and SYGVKD. Trimming removed 10 bases at V and 4 bases at J, with 18 bases between. The CDR3 loop reads CATGNLEGADTQYF. Here the CDR3 DNA reads TGTGCCACTGGGAACTTAGAGGGAGCAGATACGCAGTATTTT.

The CDR3 reads CASSIGTGASPLHF. The CDR3 DNA sequence: TGTGCCAGCAGCATCGGGACAGGGGCTTCACCCCTCCACTTT. V is TRBV27 and J is TRBJ1-6; 10 bases line up with TRBD1. Germline-derived CDR1 and CDR2 are MNHEY and SMNVEV (reference sequence). Losses at the gene ends were 6 bases for V and 9 bases for J; bases not matched to a gene: 5. The CDR3 has 14 amino acids.

The V and J genes are TRBV5-1 and TRBJ1-1; D uncertain. This CDR3 contains 14 residues. V lost 7 bases and J lost 2, with 15 bases in between. Germline CDR1 and CDR2: SGHRS and YFSETQ. As DNA, the CDR3 is TGCGCCAGCGCGGCAGCCGCCGGTAACACTGAAGCTTTCTTT. This encodes CASAAAAGNTEAFF.

This chain connects TRBV6-5 to TRBJ1-5; the match to TRBD1 covers 8 bases. With 2 bases clipped from V and 4 bases from J, the junction kept 4 bases outside the gene matches. Germline V gene lookup returns CDR1 MNHEY and CDR2 SVGAGI. This CDR3 has 15 residues. The CDR3 loop is CASSYGTGPNQPQHF. The CDR3 DNA reads as TGTGCCAGCAGTTACGGGACAGGTCCTAATCAGCCCCAGCATTTT.

This chain connects TRBV7-9 to TRBJ2-3; 7 nucleotides agree with TRBD1. This CDR3 has 14 residues. Germline CDR1 reads SEHNR; CDR2 reads FQNEAQ (reference sequence). Trimming removed 1 base from V and 4 bases from J; junction bases left unmatched: 2. The DNA of the CDR3 is TGTGCCAGCAGCTTAGTGCAGGGGGCAGATACGCAGTATTTT. Translated: CASSLVQGADTQYF.

The chain couples TRBV14 to TRBJ2-2; no clear D gene. Deletions cut 8 bases from V and 4 bases from J, with 5 bases between. Germline V lookup: CDR1 SGHDN, CDR2 FVKESK. The CDR3 extends over 11 amino acids. The CDR3 protein is CASSITGELFF. CDR3 in DNA: TGTGCCAGCTCAATCACCGGGGAGCTGTTTTTT.

The chain recombines TRBV20-1 with TRBJ2-3, with 8 bases matching TRBD2. Germline V gene lookup returns CDR1 DFQATT and CDR2 SNEGSKA (reference sequence). CDR3 size: 15 residues. The ends lost 3 bases at V and 4 bases at J; junction bases unmatched: 9. The CDR3 protein is CSASLREGLADTQYF. In nucleotides, the CDR3 is TGCAGTGCTAGTTTACGGGAGGGCCTTGCAGATACGCAGTATTTT.